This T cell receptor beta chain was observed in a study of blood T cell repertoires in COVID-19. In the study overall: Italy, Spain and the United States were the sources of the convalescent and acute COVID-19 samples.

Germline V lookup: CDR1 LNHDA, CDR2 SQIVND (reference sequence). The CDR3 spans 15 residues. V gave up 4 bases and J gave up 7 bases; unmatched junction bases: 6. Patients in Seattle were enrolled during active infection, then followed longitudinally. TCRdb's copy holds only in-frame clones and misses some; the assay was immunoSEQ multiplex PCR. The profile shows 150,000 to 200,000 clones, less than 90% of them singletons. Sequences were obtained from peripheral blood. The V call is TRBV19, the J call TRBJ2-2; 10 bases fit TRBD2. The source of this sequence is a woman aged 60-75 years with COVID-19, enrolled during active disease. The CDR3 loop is CASSTLAGEYGELFF. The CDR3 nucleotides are TGTGCCAGTAGTACCCTAGCGGGAGAGTACGGGGAGCTGTTTTTT.